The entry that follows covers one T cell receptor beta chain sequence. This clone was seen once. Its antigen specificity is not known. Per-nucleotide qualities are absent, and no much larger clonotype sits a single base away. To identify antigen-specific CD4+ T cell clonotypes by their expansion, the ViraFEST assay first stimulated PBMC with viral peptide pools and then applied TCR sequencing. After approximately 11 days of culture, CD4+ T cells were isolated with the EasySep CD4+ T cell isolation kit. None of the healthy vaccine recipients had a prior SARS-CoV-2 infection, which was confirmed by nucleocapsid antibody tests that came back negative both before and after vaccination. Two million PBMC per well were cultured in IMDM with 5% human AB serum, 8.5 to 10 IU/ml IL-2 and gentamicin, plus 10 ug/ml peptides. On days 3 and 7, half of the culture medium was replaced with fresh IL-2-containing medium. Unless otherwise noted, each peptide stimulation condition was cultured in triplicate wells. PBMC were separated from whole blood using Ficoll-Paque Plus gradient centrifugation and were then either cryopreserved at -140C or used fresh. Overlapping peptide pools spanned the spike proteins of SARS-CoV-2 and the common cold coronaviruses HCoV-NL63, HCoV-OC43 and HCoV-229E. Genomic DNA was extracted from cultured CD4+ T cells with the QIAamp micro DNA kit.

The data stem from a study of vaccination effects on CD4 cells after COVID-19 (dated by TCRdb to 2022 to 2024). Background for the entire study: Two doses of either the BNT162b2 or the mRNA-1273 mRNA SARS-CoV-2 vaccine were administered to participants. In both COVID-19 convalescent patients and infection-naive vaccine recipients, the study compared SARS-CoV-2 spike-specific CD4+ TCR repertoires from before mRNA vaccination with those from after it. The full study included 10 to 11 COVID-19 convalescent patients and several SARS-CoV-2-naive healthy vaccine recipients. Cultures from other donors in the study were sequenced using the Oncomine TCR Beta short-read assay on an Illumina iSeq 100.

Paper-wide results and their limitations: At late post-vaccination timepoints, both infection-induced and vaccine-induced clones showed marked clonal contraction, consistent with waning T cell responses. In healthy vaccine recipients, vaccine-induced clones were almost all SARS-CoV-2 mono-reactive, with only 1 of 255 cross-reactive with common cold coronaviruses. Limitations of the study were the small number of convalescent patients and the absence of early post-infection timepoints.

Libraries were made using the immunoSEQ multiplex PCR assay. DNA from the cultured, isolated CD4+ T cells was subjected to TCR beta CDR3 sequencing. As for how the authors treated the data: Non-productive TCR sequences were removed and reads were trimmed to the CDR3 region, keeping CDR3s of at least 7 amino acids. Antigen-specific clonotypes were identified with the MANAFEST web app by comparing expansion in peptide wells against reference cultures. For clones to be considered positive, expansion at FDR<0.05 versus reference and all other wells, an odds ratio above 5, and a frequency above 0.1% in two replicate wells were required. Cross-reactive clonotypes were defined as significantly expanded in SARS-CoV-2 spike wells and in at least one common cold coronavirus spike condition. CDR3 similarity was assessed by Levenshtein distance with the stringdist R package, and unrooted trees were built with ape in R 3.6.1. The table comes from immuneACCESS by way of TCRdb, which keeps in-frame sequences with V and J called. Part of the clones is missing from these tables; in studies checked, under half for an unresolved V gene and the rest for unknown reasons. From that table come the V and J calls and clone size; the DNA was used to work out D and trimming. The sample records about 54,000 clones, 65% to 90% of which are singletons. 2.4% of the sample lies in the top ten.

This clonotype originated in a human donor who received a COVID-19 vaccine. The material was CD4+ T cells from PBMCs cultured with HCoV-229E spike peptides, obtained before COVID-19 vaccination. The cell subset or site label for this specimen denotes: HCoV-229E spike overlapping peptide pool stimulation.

The DNA is as follows: TGTGCCAGCAGCTTAGTTTTCAGGGGGGGTGAAAAACTGTTTTTT. It is translated as CASSLVFRGGEKLFF. This receptor chain uses TRBV13 and TRBJ1-4; 7 bases in between match TRBD1. Reading the germline V gene (reference sequence) gives CDR1 PRHDT and CDR2 FYEKMQ. The CDR3 numbers 15 residues from cysteine through phenylalanine. Only CDR3 DNA remains: 45 bases, in frame from the first base. The V end gives up 1 base and the J end 7 bases, leaving 6 bases in the junction not matched to a gene.